The rows below give T cell receptor beta chains drawn from one sample of a study of OX40 agonist ivuxolimab in advanced cancers. Some clones are missing from TCRdb's copy, which holds only in-frame ones; the method was immunoSEQ multiplex PCR. This sample has around 80,000 clones; roughly 84% occur once, and the top ten carry roughly 0.32%. Sequencing was performed on CD4+ or CD8+ T cells sorted from blood, taken in a trial of the OX40 agonist ivuxolimab. All receptors come from an adult with an advanced solid tumor such as melanoma, head and neck, liver or kidney cancer. Both conserved end residues are part of each CDR3. A D gene is named only where the DNA matches it firmly. Clone size is shown for a subset of rows, as once, few, many or a class of expanded clone.

clone_size: -
j_call: TRBJ1-1
v_call: TRBV30
d_call: -
cdr3_aa: CAWEGGTMNTEAFF
cdr3_nt: TGTGCCTGGGAGGGGGGGACGATGAACACTGAAGCTTTCTTT

clone_size: -
j_call: TRBJ2-2
v_call: TRBV2
d_call: -
cdr3_aa: CASRADGTAHTGELFF
cdr3_nt: TGTGCCAGCAGAGCCGACGGGACGGCTCACACCGGGGAGCTGTTTTTT

clone_size: -
j_call: TRBJ1-6
v_call: TRBV7-8
d_call: -
cdr3_aa: CASSSDTSSYNSPLHF
cdr3_nt: TGTGCCAGCAGCTCGGACACCAGCTCCTATAATTCACCCCTCCACTTT

clone_size: -
j_call: TRBJ1-2
v_call: TRBV28
d_call: -
cdr3_aa: CASSLGSPGGYTF
cdr3_nt: TGTGCCAGCAGTTTGGGTAGCCCGGGGGGCTACACCTTC

clone_size: once
j_call: TRBJ1-4
v_call: TRBV5-4
d_call: TRBD1
cdr3_aa: CASSSDRGGEKLFF
cdr3_nt: TGTGCCAGCAGCTCCGACAGGGGTGGTGAAAAACTGTTTTTT

clone_size: once
j_call: TRBJ2-6
v_call: TRBV11-1
d_call: TRBD1
cdr3_aa: CASSPGQGAAPSGANVLTF
cdr3_nt: TGTGCCAGCAGCCCTGGACAGGGGGCAGCCCCCTCTGGGGCCAACGTCCTGACTTTC

clone_size: -
j_call: TRBJ1-6
v_call: TRBV28
d_call: TRBD1
cdr3_aa: CASSLLTDRVENSPLHF
cdr3_nt: TGTGCCAGCAGTTTATTGACCGACAGGGTAGAAAATTCACCCCTCCACTTT

clone_size: once
j_call: TRBJ2-1
v_call: TRBV6-5
d_call: -
cdr3_aa: CASRRRANEQFF
cdr3_nt: TGTGCCAGCAGACGTAGGGCCAATGAGCAGTTCTTC

clone_size: once
j_call: TRBJ2-5
v_call: TRBV7-2
d_call: -
cdr3_aa: CASSLVGAEGETQYF
cdr3_nt: TGTGCCAGCAGCTTAGTGGGGGCTGAGGGAGAGACCCAGTACTTC

clone_size: -
j_call: TRBJ1-2
v_call: TRBV6-1
d_call: TRBD1
cdr3_aa: CASSLDRGAGGYTF
cdr3_nt: TGTGCCAGCAGTCTGGACAGGGGAGCAGGAGGCTACACCTTC